The source of this T cell receptor beta chain is a study of blood T cell repertoires in COVID-19. The overall study: Samples taken during acute and convalescent COVID-19 were collected in the United States, Italy and Spain. T cells, B-cell-depleted T cells, or PBMCs supplied cDNA or gDNA.

The ends were cut back, 1 base at V and 5 bases at J, with 14 bases in the middle. The germline V gene has CDR1 MGHRA and CDR2 YSYEKL. This CDR3 has 15 amino acids. Only in-frame clones appear in the TCRdb table, and some are missing; sequencing was by immunoSEQ multiplex PCR. The sample records approximately 230,000 clones, 86% being singletons. The chain combines TRBV4-1 with TRBJ1-2; weak D call: TRBD1 (5 bases). The material sequenced was peripheral blood. The TCR comes from a man aged 25 to 40 who had recovered from COVID-19. This CDR3 is CASSQGHQGPYGYTF. Here the CDR3 DNA reads TGCGCCAGCAGCCAAGGACACCAGGGCCCATATGGCTACACCTTC.